This T cell receptor (beta chain) comes out of a study of blood T cell repertoires in COVID-19 (dated by TCRdb to 2020 to 2022). Regarding the complete study: The collaborator samples originated in the United States, Italy and Spain and spanned the acute and convalescent phases of COVID-19. The material from the prospective study consisted of cDNA or gDNA derived from T cells, B-cell-depleted T cells, or PBMCs. Where HLA class I and class II types were available, the types were taken from metadata supplied by the sample provider, not from assay-based typing. Deeply sampled blood TCRbeta repertoires from subjects exposed to, actively infected with, or recovered from COVID-19 were included in the dataset. The repertoires were released in a freely available public database meant as a resource for research on the immune response to SARS-CoV-2. Samples were obtained from the ongoing ImmuneRACE study (first 160 participants) and from some 1,200 subjects provided by 6 global collaborators. The sample metadata nearly always contained a de-identified subject ID, COVID-19 status, age in years and sex.

Worth noting for this clone: Its antigen is unknown. Base qualities are not recorded, but no much larger clone differs from it by a single base.

The immunoSEQ Assay, a bias-controlled multiplex PCR, was used to amplify TCRbeta CDR3 regions from genomic DNA. As for the original processing: The number of nucleated cells in each sample was estimated from the amplification of reference gene primers within the assay. Sequence reads were collapsed and filtered to measure the absolute abundance of every unique TCRbeta CDR3 rearrangement. Productive Simpson clonality was computed per sample as the square root of Simpson's diversity index over productive rearrangements. The table was pulled from immuneACCESS by TCRdb, which kept in-frame rearrangements only. Such tables lose some clones; where checked, under half of the loss comes from unresolved V genes, and the rest has no known cause. The V and J calls and clone size come from that table; D and trimming were worked out from the DNA. The sample data list approximately 200,000 clones, and 80% to 90% of these were observed just once. Jointly, the top ten make up roughly 3% of the sample.

What the research found in general, with its limitations: Clinical and demographic metadata were provided uncurated, with the amount varying by source and participant.

Whole blood was collected in K2EDTA tubes by collaborating institutions according to the institutions' own protocols. For TCRbeta analysis, collaborators shipped samples as frozen whole blood, isolated PBMCs, or DNA extracted from either of those sample types. The sample comprised peripheral blood. The sequence came from a man in his 60s with acute or convalescent COVID-19.

The CDR3 has the sequence CASSSGRDKGYGYTF. The DNA is TGCGCCAGCAGCTCGGGCCGGGACAAGGGCTATGGCTACACCTTC. Here the chain combines TRBV5-1 and TRBJ1-2; the D gene is perhaps TRBD1, from 6 matching bases. The germline V gene sets CDR1 to SGHRS and CDR2 to YFSETQ. The junction carries 16 bases between V and J, which are trimmed by 3 bases and 4 bases respectively. The CDR3 has 15 amino acids, counting the end cysteine and phenylalanine. Only the CDR3 portion is preserved as DNA: 45 bases, with reading frame beginning at the first base. The entire variable domain, with the stretches around the CDR3 drawn from the reference TRBV5-1 and TRBJ1-2 proteins, is KAGVTQTPRYLIKTRGQQVTLSCSPISGHRSVSWYQQTPGQGLQFLFEYFSETQRNKGNFPGRFSGRQFSNSRSEMNVSTLELGDSALYLCASSSGRDKGYGYTFGSGTRLTVV.